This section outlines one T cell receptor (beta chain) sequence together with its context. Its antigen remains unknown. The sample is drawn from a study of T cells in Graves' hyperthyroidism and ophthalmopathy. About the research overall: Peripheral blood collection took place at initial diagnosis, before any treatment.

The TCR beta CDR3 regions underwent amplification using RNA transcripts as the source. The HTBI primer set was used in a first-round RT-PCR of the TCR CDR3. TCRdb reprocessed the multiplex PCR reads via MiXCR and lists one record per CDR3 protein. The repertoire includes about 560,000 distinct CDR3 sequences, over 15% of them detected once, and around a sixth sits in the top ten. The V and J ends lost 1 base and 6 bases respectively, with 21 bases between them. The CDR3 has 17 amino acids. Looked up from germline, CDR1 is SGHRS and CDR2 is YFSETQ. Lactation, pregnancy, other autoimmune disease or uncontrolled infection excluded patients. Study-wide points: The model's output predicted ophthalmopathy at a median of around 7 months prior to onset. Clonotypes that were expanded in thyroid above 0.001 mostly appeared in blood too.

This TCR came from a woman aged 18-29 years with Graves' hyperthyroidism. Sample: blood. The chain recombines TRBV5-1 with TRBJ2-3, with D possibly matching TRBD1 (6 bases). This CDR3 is CASSLIGDTRNMDTQYF. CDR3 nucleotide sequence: TGCGCCAGCAGCTTGATTGGGGACACCCGAAATATGGATACGCAGTATTTT. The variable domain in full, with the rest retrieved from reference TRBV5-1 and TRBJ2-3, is KAGVTQTPRYLIKTRGQQVTLSCSPISGHRSVSWYQQTPGQGLQFLFEYFSETQRNKGNFPGRFSGRQFSNSRSEMNVSTLELGDSALYLCASSLIGDTRNMDTQYFGPGTRLTVL.